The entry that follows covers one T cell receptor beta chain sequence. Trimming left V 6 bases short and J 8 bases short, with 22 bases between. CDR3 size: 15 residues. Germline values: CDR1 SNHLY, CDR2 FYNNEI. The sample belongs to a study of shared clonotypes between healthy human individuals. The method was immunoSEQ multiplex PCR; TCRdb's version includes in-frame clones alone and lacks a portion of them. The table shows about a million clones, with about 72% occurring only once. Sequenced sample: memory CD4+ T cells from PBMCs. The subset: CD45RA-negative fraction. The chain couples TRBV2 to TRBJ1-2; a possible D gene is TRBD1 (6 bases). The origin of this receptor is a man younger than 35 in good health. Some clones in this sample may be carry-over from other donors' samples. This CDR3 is CASSPIPRTARGYTF. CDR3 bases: TGTGCCAGCAGCCCGATACCCCGGACAGCACGCGGCTACACCTTC.